The following is a TCR beta chain sequence with its context. No antigen is known for it. Per-base quality was not reported, and no clone a single base away is much larger than it. This sample is drawn from a study of PD-1 blockade in classical Hodgkin lymphoma (dated by TCRdb to 2020 to 2021). Context from the whole study: Nivolumab dosing was 3 mg/kg intravenously every 2 weeks, continuing until either disease progression or unacceptable toxicity. A peripheral blood immune signature of response to PD-1 blockade in classical Hodgkin lymphoma was defined using TCR beta sequencing and CyTOF. Results the study describes overall, beyond this receptor: Patients starting nivolumab less than 1 year after ASCT had lower diversity and were excluded from later analyses to avoid confounding by immune reconstitution. Only a single clinical trial cohort was studied, and what caused the repertoire differences, possibly disease activity or prior therapy, remained undefined. A significant rise by C4D1 was seen in CD4+ but not CD8+ TCR diversity (p=0.0027 vs p=0.16), with the rise being most apparent in complete responders (p=0.02). Baseline TCR diversity was reported to be lower in newly diagnosed patients than in healthy donors, and even lower in relapsed/refractory patients. Trial patients achieving complete response had baseline diversity similar to newly diagnosed patients, whereas partial responders and progressors had significantly lower diversity.

Per the publication, the time point label means: cycle 1 day 1 (C1D1), immediately before nivolumab initiation. Every trial patient had relapsed following autologous stem cell transplantation, and prior brentuximab vedotin exposure was what differed among cohorts A, B and C. A total of roughly 57 patients with relapsed/refractory classical Hodgkin lymphoma made up the trial cohort, and each patient's best overall response was complete response, partial response or progressive disease. Single-agent nivolumab was administered to trial patients in the multi-cohort phase II CheckMate 205 trial. Best overall response was determined by an independent review committee according to the 2007 International Working Group response criteria. Trial PBMCs were collected immediately before nivolumab initiation (C1D1) and during therapy at cycle 2 day 1 and cycle 4 day 1. Peripheral blood was collected in 8 mL Vacutainer Cell Preparation Tubes, from which PBMCs were isolated by centrifugation and then cryopreserved.

Genomic DNA was isolated using the Qiagen DNeasy kit from unsorted PBMCs as well as from negatively selected CD4+ and CD8+ fractions. Using primers that anneal to V and J segments, immunoSEQ multiplex PCR amplified the TCR beta CDR3 regions. A synthetic immune receptor repertoire was used to minimize amplification bias, and remaining bias was computationally removed after sequencing. As for the original processing: Repertoire diversity was quantified as the Shannon entropy index using custom Python scripts. Unsorted, CD4+ and CD8+ repertoires were analyzed separately, except in combined analyses where CD4+ and CD8+ sequences were merged in silico. A clone counted as expanded when the clone's frequency after treatment rose at least 2-fold relative to C1D1, and clones undetected at baseline were given a pseudocount of 0.5. Singleton clones were defined as clones with 0 or 1 copy at C1D1, and non-singleton clones were defined as clones with 2 or more copies. Clones expanded in unsorted samples were assigned a CD4+, CD8+ or unknown annotation through matching of protein sequences in sorted samples from the same patient. Diversity changes from C1D1 to C4D1 were tested in paired samples using Wilcoxon tests. Not all clones reach the TCRdb copy of this immuneACCESS table, which keeps in-frame sequences only. Checked studies attribute under half of the gap to unresolved V genes and leave the rest unexplained. D and trimming were read from the DNA, whereas the V and J calls and clone size are those reported in that table. The sample table lists nearly 100,000 clones, approximately 88% of them with a count of one. The top ten clonotypes cover 9% to 15% of the sample.

The origin of this receptor is a human donor with classical Hodgkin lymphoma. The sample in question was peripheral blood mononuclear cells (PBMCs), obtained at baseline.

The CDR3 has the sequence CASSLAGGGDTQYF. The nucleotide sequence reads as follows: TGCGCCAGCAGTTTAGCGGGAGGTGGAGATACGCAGTATTTT. The rearranged segments are TRBV10-2 and TRBJ2-3, and 10 junctional nucleotides match TRBD2. The junction shows trimming of 5 bases on V and 5 bases on J, and the gene matches do not reach 4 bases of it. Based on the germline V gene, the CDR1 and CDR2 sequences are WSHSY and SAAADI. Its CDR3 holds 14 amino acids, cysteine through phenylalanine. Solely the CDR3 DNA is kept, with 42 bases framed from the first base.